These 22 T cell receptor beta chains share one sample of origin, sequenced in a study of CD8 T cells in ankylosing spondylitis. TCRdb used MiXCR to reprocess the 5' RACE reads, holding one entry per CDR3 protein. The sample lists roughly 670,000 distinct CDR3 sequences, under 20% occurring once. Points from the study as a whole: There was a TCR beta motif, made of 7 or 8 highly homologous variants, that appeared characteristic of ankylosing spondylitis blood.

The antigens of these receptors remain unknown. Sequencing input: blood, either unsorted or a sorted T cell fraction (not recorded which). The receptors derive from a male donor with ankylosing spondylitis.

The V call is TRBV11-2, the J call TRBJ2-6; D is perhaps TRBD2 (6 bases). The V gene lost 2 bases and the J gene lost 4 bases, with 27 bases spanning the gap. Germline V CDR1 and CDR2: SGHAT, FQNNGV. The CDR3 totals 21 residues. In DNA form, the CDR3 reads TGTGCCAGCAGCTTACGATCCGGTTCACCGAACTGGGGGGAGGGGGCCAACGTCCTGACTTTC. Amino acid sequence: CASSLRSGSPNWGEGANVLTF.

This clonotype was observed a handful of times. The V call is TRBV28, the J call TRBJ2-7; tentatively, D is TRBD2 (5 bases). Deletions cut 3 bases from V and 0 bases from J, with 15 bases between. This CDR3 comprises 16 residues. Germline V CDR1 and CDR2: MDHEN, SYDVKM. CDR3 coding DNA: TGTGCCAGCAGTTTTTTTGGACGACTAAGCTCCTACGAGCAGTACTTC. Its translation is CASSFFGRLSSYEQYF. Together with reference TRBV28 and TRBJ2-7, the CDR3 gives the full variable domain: DVKVTQSSRYLVKRTGEKVFLECVQDMDHENMFWYRQDPGLGLRLIYFSYDVKMKEKGDIPEGYSVSREKKERFSLILESASTNQTSMYLCASSFFGRLSSYEQYFGPGTRLTVT.

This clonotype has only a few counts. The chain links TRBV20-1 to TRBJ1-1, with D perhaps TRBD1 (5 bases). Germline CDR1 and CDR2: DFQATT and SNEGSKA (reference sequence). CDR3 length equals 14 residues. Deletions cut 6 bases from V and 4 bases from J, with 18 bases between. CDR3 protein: CSAVEAGGGTEAFF. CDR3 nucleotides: TGCAGTGCAGTGGAGGCGGGGGGTGGCACTGAAGCTTTCTTT.

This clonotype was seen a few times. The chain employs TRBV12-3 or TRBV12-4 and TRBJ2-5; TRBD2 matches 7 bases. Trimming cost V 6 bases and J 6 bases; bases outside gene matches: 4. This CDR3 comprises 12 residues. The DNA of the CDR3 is TGTGCCAGCAGCAGCGGGATGCAGACCCAGTACTTC. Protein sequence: CASSSGMQTQYF.

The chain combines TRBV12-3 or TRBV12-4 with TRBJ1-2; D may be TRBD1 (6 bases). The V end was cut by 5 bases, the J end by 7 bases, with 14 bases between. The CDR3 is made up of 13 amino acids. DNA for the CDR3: TGTGCCAGCAGTCTTGGGGGCGCGAGTGGCTACACCTTC. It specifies CASSLGGASGYTF.

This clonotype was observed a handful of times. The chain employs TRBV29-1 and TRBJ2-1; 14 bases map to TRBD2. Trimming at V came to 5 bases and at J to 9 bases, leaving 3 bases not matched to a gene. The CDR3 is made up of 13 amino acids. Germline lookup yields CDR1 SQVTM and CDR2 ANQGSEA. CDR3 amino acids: CSVPTSGRGEQFF. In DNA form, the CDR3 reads TGCAGCGTTCCGACTAGCGGGAGGGGTGAGCAGTTCTTC.

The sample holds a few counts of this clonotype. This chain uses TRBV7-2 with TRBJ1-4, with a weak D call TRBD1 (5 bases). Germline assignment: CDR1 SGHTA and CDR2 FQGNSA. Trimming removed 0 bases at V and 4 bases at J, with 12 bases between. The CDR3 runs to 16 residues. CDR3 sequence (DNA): TGTGCCAGCAGCTTAGCCGGGACGGAGATTAATGAAAAACTGTTTTTT. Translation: CASSLAGTEINEKLFF.

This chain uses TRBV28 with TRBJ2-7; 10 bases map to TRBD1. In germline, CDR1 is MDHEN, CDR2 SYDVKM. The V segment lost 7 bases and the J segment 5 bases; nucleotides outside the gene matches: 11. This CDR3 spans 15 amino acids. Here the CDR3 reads CASTLGTGERNEQYF. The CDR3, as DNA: TGTGCCAGCACCCTGGGGACAGGGGAACGCAACGAGCAGTACTTC.

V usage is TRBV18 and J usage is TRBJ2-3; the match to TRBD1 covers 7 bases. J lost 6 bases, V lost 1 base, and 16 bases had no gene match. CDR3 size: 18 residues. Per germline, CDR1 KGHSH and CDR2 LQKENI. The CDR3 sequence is CASSPRARGSPNADTQYF. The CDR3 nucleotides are TGTGCCAGCTCACCACGGGCCAGGGGGTCACCGAATGCGGATACGCAGTATTTT.

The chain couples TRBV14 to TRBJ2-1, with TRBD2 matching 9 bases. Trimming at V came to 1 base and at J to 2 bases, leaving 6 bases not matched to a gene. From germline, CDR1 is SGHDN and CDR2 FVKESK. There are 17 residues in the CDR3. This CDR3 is CASSQVVAGGPYNEQFF. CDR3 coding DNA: TGTGCCAGCAGCCAAGTTGTGGCGGGGGGGCCCTACAATGAGCAGTTCTTC.

CDR3 sequence: CASSLLPGANVLTF. In DNA, the CDR3 is TGCGCCAGCAGCTTGCTTCCTGGGGCCAACGTCCTGACTTTC. This rearrangement joins TRBV5-1 to TRBJ2-6; D is ambiguous. Trimming removed 1 base from V and 2 bases from J, with 4 bases in between. Germline V lookup: CDR1 SGHRS, CDR2 YFSETQ. The CDR3 sequence is 14 residues long.

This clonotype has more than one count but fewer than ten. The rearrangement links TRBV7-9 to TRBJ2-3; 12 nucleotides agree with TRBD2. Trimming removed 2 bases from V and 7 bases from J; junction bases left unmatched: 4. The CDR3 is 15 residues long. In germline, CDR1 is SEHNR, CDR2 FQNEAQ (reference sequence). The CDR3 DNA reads TGTGCCAGCAGCTTATCTAGCGGGGGGGCAAATACGCAGTATTTT. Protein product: CASSLSSGGANTQYF.

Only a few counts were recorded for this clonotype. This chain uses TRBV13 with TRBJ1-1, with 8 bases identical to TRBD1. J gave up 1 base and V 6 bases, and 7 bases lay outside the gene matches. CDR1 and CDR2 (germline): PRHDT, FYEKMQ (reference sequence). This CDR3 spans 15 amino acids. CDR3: CASRDRGEENTEAFF. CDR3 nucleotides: TGTGCCAGCAGAGACAGGGGAGAGGAGAACACTGAAGCTTTCTTT.

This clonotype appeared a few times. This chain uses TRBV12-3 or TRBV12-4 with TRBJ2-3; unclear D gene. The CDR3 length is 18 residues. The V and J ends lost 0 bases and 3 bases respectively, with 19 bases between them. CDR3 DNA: TGTGCCAGCAGTTTAGCCCAGGCTACTACCCGTTTGACAGATACGCAGTATTTT. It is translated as CASSLAQATTRLTDTQYF.

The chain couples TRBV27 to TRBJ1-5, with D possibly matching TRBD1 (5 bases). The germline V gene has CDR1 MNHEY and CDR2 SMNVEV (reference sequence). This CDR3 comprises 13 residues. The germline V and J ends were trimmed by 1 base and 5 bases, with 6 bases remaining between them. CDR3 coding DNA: TGTGCCAGCAGTTTATGGGGCGATCAGCCCCAGCATTTT. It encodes CASSLWGDQPQHF.

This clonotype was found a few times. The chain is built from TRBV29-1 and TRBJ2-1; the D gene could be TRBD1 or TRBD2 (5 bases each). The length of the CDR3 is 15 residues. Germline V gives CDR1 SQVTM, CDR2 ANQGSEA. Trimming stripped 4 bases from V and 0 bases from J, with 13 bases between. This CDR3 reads CSVAGDRSSYNEQFF. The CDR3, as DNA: TGCAGCGTTGCCGGGGACCGAAGCTCCTACAATGAGCAGTTCTTC.

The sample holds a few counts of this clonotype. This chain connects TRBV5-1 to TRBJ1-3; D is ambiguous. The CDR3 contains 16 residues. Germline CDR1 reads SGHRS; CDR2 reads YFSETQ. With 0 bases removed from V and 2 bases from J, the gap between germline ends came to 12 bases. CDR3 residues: CASSLGVEDTGNTIYF. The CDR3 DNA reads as TGCGCCAGCAGCTTGGGGGTGGAGGATACTGGAAACACCATATATTTT.

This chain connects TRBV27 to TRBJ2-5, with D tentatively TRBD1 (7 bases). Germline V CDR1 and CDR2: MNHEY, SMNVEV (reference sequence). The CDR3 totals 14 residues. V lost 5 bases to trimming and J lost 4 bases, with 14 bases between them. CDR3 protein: CASSDREAGETQYF. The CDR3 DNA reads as TGTGCCAGCAGTGACAGGGAGGCTGGAGAGACCCAGTACTTC.

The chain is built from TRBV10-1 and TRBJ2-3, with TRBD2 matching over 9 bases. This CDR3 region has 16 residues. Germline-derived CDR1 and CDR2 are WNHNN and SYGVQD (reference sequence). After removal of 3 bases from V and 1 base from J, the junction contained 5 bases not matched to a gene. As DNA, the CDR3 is TGCGCCAGCAGTGATCGATCTAGCGGGGGCACAGATACGCAGTATTTT. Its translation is CASSDRSSGGTDTQYF.

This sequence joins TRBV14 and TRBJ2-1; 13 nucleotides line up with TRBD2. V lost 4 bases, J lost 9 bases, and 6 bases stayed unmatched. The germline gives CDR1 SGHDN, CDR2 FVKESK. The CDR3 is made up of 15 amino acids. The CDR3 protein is CASSPLAGGPTEQFF. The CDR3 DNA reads TGTGCCAGCAGCCCACTAGCGGGAGGGCCGACTGAGCAGTTCTTC.

The chain's CDR3 is CSATGYENTEAFF. The DNA of the CDR3 is TGCAGTGCTACGGGCTATGAAAACACTGAAGCTTTCTTT. V gene TRBV20-1 combines with J gene TRBJ1-1; D is uncertain. V was trimmed by 4 bases and J by 2 bases, leaving 11 bases between them. CDR1 is DFQATT and CDR2 is SNEGSKA in the germline V gene (reference sequence). The CDR3 is made up of 13 amino acids.

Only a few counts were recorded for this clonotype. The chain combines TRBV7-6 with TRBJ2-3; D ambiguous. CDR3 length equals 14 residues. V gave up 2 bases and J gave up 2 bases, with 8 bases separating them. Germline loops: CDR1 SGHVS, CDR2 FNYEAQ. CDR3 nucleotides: TGTGCCAGCAGCTTATCTGGGGACACAGATACGCAGTATTTT. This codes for CASSLSGDTDTQYF.